Listed here are 28 T cell receptor beta chains from one sample, sequenced in a study of identical twins. One entry per CDR3 protein results from TCRdb running MiXCR on the 5' RACE reads. The repertoire holds more than 1.5 million distinct CDR3 sequences, with about 32% as singletons. Sequenced material: cord blood. These receptors were obtained from a newborn girl in good health.

This clonotype was counted ten times or more. The chain employs TRBV9 and TRBJ1-2; 7 bases are shared with TRBD1. Trimming at V came to 0 bases and at J to 3 bases, leaving 5 bases not matched to a gene. This CDR3 comprises 15 residues. Germline loops: CDR1 SGDLS, CDR2 YYNGEE. The CDR3 DNA sequence: TGTGCCAGCAGCGTAGCCTACGACAGGGACTATGGCTACACCTTC. Its translation is CASSVAYDRDYGYTF.

With respect to this clonotype: Germline and junction disagree at one end, which may indicate a read error. This sequence joins TRBV7-2 and TRBJ1-6; 8 positions agree with TRBD1. Germline-derived CDR1 and CDR2 are SGHTA and FQGNSA. The CDR3 runs 15 residues. CDR3 coding DNA: TGTGCCAGCAGCCCGTACCGACAGGGGAATTCACCCCCCCACTTT. It codes for CASSPYRQGNSPPHF.

The chain joins TRBV24-1 to TRBJ1-2, with TRBD1 as a possible D gene (6 bases). There are 16 residues in the CDR3. CDR1 is KGHDR and CDR2 is SFDVKD in the germline V gene. Trimming pared 5 bases from V and 0 bases from J, leaving 15 bases between. CDR3 sequence reads: CATSALLQGANYGYTF. The CDR3 nucleotides are TGTGCCACCAGTGCCCTTCTACAGGGAGCTAACTATGGCTACACCTTC.

This clonotype has a count of ten or more. V gene TRBV20-1 combines with J gene TRBJ1-2; D not resolved. V lost 1 base and J lost 4, with 7 bases in between. Germline CDR1 is DFQATT and CDR2 is SNEGSKA (reference sequence). The CDR3 length is 12 residues. CDR3 sequence: CSARGRSYGYTF. For the CDR3, the DNA is TGCAGTGCTAGAGGCCGGTCCTATGGCTACACCTTC.

The J gene is TRBJ1-2, the V gene TRBV4-1; tentative D call: TRBD1 (5 bases). Trimming removed 0 bases from V and 4 bases from J, with 9 bases in between. There are 14 residues in the CDR3. Germline V gene lookup returns CDR1 MGHRA and CDR2 YSYEKL. The CDR3 nucleotides are TGCGCCAGCAGCCAAGATCAGGGATCCTATGGCTACACCTTC. As protein: CASSQDQGSYGYTF.

This clonotype was counted between two and nine times. The chain employs TRBV28 and TRBJ1-5, with D possibly TRBD1 on 5 matching bases. Trimming removed 8 bases from V and 7 bases from J, with 12 bases in between. CDR3 length equals 12 residues. CDR1 and CDR2 (germline): MDHEN, SYDVKM. The CDR3 sequence: CASSPGRQPQHF. The CDR3 coding sequence is TGTGCCAGCTCACCAGGGCGGCAGCCCCAGCATTTT.

The V gene is TRBV20-1, the J gene TRBJ2-5; perhaps TRBD2 as D (5 bases). The CDR3 is 13 amino acids. Per germline, CDR1 DFQATT and CDR2 SNEGSKA (reference sequence). Trimming took off 5 bases at V and 0 bases at J, with 10 bases between the two ends. CDR3 coding DNA: TGCAGTGCTCGCCATAGCGACCAAGAGACCCAGTACTTC. It yields the protein CSARHSDQETQYF.

This clonotype occurred many times. The J gene is TRBJ2-1, the V gene TRBV29-1; TRBD1 aligns across 9 bases. Germline V gene lookup returns CDR1 SQVTM and CDR2 ANQGSEA. Trimming took 4 bases from V and 7 from J; bases not matched to a gene: 5. This CDR3 has 13 residues. CDR3 residues: CSVGGQGGNEQFF. CDR3 DNA: TGCAGCGTTGGGGGACAGGGAGGGAATGAGCAGTTCTTC.

Worth noting for this clonotype: A much larger clone lies one base from this, so it may be a read error. V is TRBV6-6 and J is TRBJ2-1; D gene unclear. The V gene lost 3 bases and the J gene lost 0 bases, with 15 bases spanning the gap. Germline loops: CDR1 MNHNY, CDR2 SVGAGI (reference sequence). This CDR3 region has 17 residues. DNA of the CDR3: TGTGCCAGCAGTTATTATCCGATATTAAGCTCCTACAATGAGCAGTTCTTC. Translated: CASSYYPILSSYNEQFF.

This clonotype was seen a few times. The gene calls are TRBV29-1 and TRBJ1-5; D might be TRBD1 (5 bases). Germline lookup yields CDR1 SQVTM and CDR2 ANQGSEA. V was cut by 4 bases and J by 6 bases, with 13 bases left in between. This CDR3 is built from 13 residues. The chain's CDR3 is CSVGRDEGQPQHF. The CDR3 DNA is TGCAGCGTTGGCAGGGATGAAGGTCAGCCCCAGCATTTT.

This clonotype was picked up a small number of times. This chain uses TRBV20-1 with TRBJ1-2; tentative D call: TRBD1 (6 bases). Germline-derived CDR1 and CDR2 are DFQATT and SNEGSKA (reference sequence). This CDR3 has 14 residues. Trimming stripped 5 bases from V and 0 bases from J, with 13 bases between. The CDR3 DNA follows: TGCAGTGCTCGTAGGGGGGGAGCTAACTATGGCTACACCTTC. It is translated as CSARRGGANYGYTF.

The gene calls are TRBV20-1 and TRBJ2-1; 7 positions match TRBD2. Trimming cost V 3 bases and J 5 bases; bases outside gene matches: 7. The length of the CDR3 is 14 residues. Germline CDR1 and CDR2: DFQATT and SNEGSKA (reference sequence). The CDR3 DNA follows: TGCAGTGCTAGGGACTATCGGGAGGACAATGAGCAGTTCTTC. Protein sequence: CSARDYREDNEQFF.

This chain uses TRBV12-3 or TRBV12-4 with TRBJ2-5; 9 positions agree with TRBD2. After removal of 3 bases from V and 5 bases from J, the junction contained 7 bases not matched to a gene. CDR3 length: 15 amino acids. In DNA form, the CDR3 reads TGTGCCAGCAGTTTTTGGCGGGGGGGCGATGAGACCCAGTACTTC. It translates to CASSFWRGGDETQYF.

The chain couples TRBV2 to TRBJ1-5; 8 bases are a match to TRBD1. The germline CDR1 and CDR2 sequences are SNHLY and FYNNEI. CDR3 length equals 13 residues. V lost 8 bases and J lost 4; bases outside the gene matches: 4. CDR3 amino acids: CASDRGNNQPQHF. DNA of the CDR3: TGTGCCAGCGACAGGGGAAATAATCAGCCCCAGCATTTT.

The genes are TRBV19 and TRBJ1-1, with D perhaps TRBD1 (6 bases). The V gene lost 6 bases and the J gene lost 4 bases, with 12 bases spanning the gap. This CDR3 spans 13 amino acids. Germline CDR1 LNHDA, CDR2 SQIVND (reference sequence). CDR3 sequence reads: CASRKQGGTEAFF. As DNA, the CDR3 is TGTGCCAGTAGGAAACAGGGAGGCACTGAAGCTTTCTTT.

This rearrangement joins TRBV27 to TRBJ2-1; TRBD2 aligns across 8 bases. With 3 bases clipped from V and 10 bases from J, the junction kept 17 bases outside the gene matches. This CDR3 comprises 17 residues. Per germline, CDR1 MNHEY and CDR2 SMNVEV (reference sequence). Here the CDR3 DNA reads TGTGCCAGCAGTTTCATCTCCCCGGGACTAGTAGTTTACGAGCAGTTCTTC. It translates to CASSFISPGLVVYEQFF.

The chain joins TRBV29-1 to TRBJ1-4; D unclear. The CDR3 is made up of 15 amino acids. V was clipped by 6 bases and J by 0 bases, with 14 bases between them. Germline V gene lookup returns CDR1 SQVTM and CDR2 ANQGSEA. The CDR3 loop reads CSVRSTPSTNEKLFF. In nucleotides, the CDR3 is TGCAGCGTGCGCTCTACACCATCAACTAATGAAAAACTGTTTTTT.

The chain combines TRBV5-1 with TRBJ2-5, with 12 bases fitting TRBD2. Germline assignment: CDR1 SGHRS and CDR2 YFSETQ. Trimming at V came to 7 bases and at J to 11 bases, leaving 15 bases not matched to a gene. The CDR3 runs to 15 residues. The CDR3 reads CASRASGGVNNEQYF. CDR3 nucleotide sequence: TGCGCCAGCCGGGCTAGCGGGGGGGTAAACAATGAGCAGTACTTC.

The gene calls are TRBV9 and TRBJ2-7; D may be TRBD2 (5 bases). V was cut by 0 bases and J by 1 base, with 11 bases left in between. Germline CDR1 SGDLS, CDR2 YYNGEE. The CDR3 has 15 residues. The CDR3 region has the DNA TGTGCCAGCAGCGTAGACGCCGGGGTTTCCTACGAGCAGTACTTC. This codes for CASSVDAGVSYEQYF.

This clonotype turned up a few times. This sequence joins TRBV20-1 and TRBJ1-1, with D hard to call. CDR3 length: 11 residues. Trimming removed 4 bases from V and 6 bases from J, with 9 bases in between. Germline V gene lookup returns CDR1 DFQATT and CDR2 SNEGSKA (reference sequence). The CDR3 here is CSAKDHSEAFF. The CDR3 coding sequence is TGCAGTGCTAAGGATCATTCTGAAGCTTTCTTT.

The chain combines TRBV12-3 or TRBV12-4 with TRBJ1-5; D is undetermined. V was clipped by 2 bases and J by 6 bases, with 8 bases between them. The CDR3 runs to 13 residues. The CDR3 region is CASSLKSGQPQHF. The CDR3 bases are TGTGCCAGCAGTTTAAAGTCGGGTCAGCCCCAGCATTTT.

This clonotype was detected a few times. The chain recombines TRBV7-2 with TRBJ2-1; 10 bases align to TRBD1. Trimming took 5 bases from V and 6 from J; bases not matched to a gene: 7. The CDR3 covers 15 residues. Per the germline V gene, CDR1 is SGHTA and CDR2 is FQGNSA. CDR3 nucleotide sequence: TGTGCCAGCAGCCCACTTCGGGACAGGGGCAATGAGCAGTTCTTC. Protein product: CASSPLRDRGNEQFF.

This sequence joins TRBV28 and TRBJ2-1; maybe TRBD1 (5 bases). Looked up from germline, CDR1 is MDHEN and CDR2 is SYDVKM. Trimming took 9 bases from V and 3 from J, leaving 18 bases between them. This CDR3 comprises 15 residues. Written as DNA, the CDR3 is TGTGCCAGTTCAAGTTTACCAGGGATCTACAATGAGCAGTTCTTC. Translating gives CASSSLPGIYNEQFF.

This chain uses TRBV28 with TRBJ1-2; 11 bases are shared with TRBD1. Germline CDR1 is MDHEN and CDR2 is SYDVKM. The CDR3 runs to 16 residues. The junction had 11 bases not matched to a gene; V was cut back by 6 bases and J by 5 bases. CDR3 loop: CASRTGQGAIRYGYTF. The CDR3 nucleotides are TGTGCCAGCAGGACAGGACAGGGGGCTATTCGGTATGGCTACACCTTC.

The V and J genes are TRBV13 and TRBJ1-2; the D gene is possibly TRBD1 (6 bases). Germline assignment: CDR1 PRHDT and CDR2 FYEKMQ (reference sequence). Trimming pared 4 bases from V and 6 bases from J, leaving 15 bases between. This CDR3 is 14 amino acids long. The CDR3 nucleotides read TGTGCCAGCAGCTACCAGGGGAATGGGGATGGCTACACCTTC. This translates into CASSYQGNGDGYTF.

As concerns this clonotype: Sequence at one end of the junction differs from germline and may be a read error. The V and J genes are TRBV4-2 and TRBJ2-1; 13 nucleotides match TRBD2. Germline loops: CDR1 LGHNA, CDR2 YNFKEQ. The CDR3 totals 20 residues. CDR3 residues: CAGSQVRSLGLAGCNNEQFF. The CDR3 bases are TGTGCCGGCAGCCAAGTCCGAAGCTTGGGACTAGCGGGATGCAACAATGAGCAGTTCTTC.

The V and J genes are TRBV2 and TRBJ2-1; TRBD2 matches 11 bases. This CDR3 spans 15 amino acids. The germline V gene encodes CDR1 SNHLY and CDR2 FYNNEI. V lost 7 bases, J lost 4 bases, and 6 bases stayed unmatched. The CDR3 region has the DNA TGTGCCAGCATAAGCGGGACTAGCGGATACAATGAGCAGTTCTTC. Protein product: CASISGTSGYNEQFF.

The chain employs TRBV5-1 and TRBJ1-6, with unresolved D. CDR1 and CDR2 from the germline V gene are SGHRS and YFSETQ. V shed 1 base and J shed 10 bases, with 9 bases lying between them. The CDR3 is 13 amino acids. The CDR3 DNA follows: TGCGCCAGCAGCTTGTGGGTGGGGTCACCCCTCCACTTT. It translates to CASSLWVGSPLHF.